A selection of T cell receptor beta chains follows, all from one sample in a study of blood T cell repertoires in COVID-19. Profiled with immunoSEQ multiplex PCR; TCRdb holds only in-frame clones, not every one. The sample includes fewer than 130,000 clones, 80% to 90% of them seen just once. The sequenced material came from peripheral blood. The receptors shown here come from an elderly woman with acute or convalescent COVID-19. CDR3s include the opening cysteine and the closing phenylalanine or tryptophan. D genes are given only for firm matches. Only part of the rows carry a size: once, few, many, or a class if the clone is expanded.

V	D	J	size	DNA	CDR3
TRBV7-8	TRBD1	TRBJ2-7	.	TGTGCCAGCAGCTTACGGACAGGGGGTTACGAGCAGTACTTC	CASSLRTGGYEQYF
TRBV27	TRBD1	TRBJ1-5	.	TGTGCCAGCAGTGCGGGACAGGGAACGCATAATCAGCCCCAGCATTTT	CASSAGQGTHNQPQHF
TRBV5-4	.	TRBJ1-3	.	TGTGCCAGCAGCCAAGCCTCCGCGTCTGGAAACACCATATATTTT	CASSQASASGNTIYF
TRBV28	.	TRBJ2-3	.	TGTGCCAGCAGTTCCCCGTTTGCCGGGGGCACAGATACGCAGTATTTT	CASSSPFAGGTDTQYF
TRBV28	.	TRBJ1-5	.	TGTGCCAGCAGTCCTCCCAGTCGGGAGGGTAATCAGCCCCAGCATTTT	CASSPPSREGNQPQHF
TRBV2	TRBD1	TRBJ1-5	.	TGTGCCAGCACCCGTCAAAAAGGACAGGTTATCCAGCCCCAGCATTTT	CASTRQKGQVIQPQHF
TRBV5-4	.	TRBJ2-7	.	TGTGCCAGCAGCTTGCGGGGACACACCTACGAGCAGTACTTC	CASSLRGHTYEQYF
TRBV3-1/TRBV3-2	TRBD2	TRBJ2-2	.	TGTGCCAGCAGCCAAGTGGGGACTAGCGGGGGCCCTACCGGGGAGCTGTTTTTT	CASSQVGTSGGPTGELFF
TRBV9	TRBD1	TRBJ2-7	.	TGTGCCAGCAGCCTGAGACAGGGGGCGGGCGAGCAGTACTTC	CASSLRQGAGEQYF
TRBV5-8	.	TRBJ1-2	.	TGTGCCAGCAGCTTGAGGGGAGGGGGCTACACCTTC	CASSLRGGGYTF
TRBV30	.	TRBJ1-1	.	TGTGCCTGGAGTGTGAACAGTGAAGCTTTCTTT	CAWSVNSEAFF
TRBV16	TRBD1	TRBJ1-4	.	TGTGCCAGCAGCCAATTGTCCCGGGACAGGGACCAAGGTGAAAAACTGTTTTTT	CASSQLSRDRDQGEKLFF
TRBV24-1	.	TRBJ2-1	.	TGTGCCACCAGTGATTTTGGCGGGCCCAACGGCTATGAGCAGTTCTTC	CATSDFGGPNGYEQFF
TRBV19	.	TRBJ1-5	few	TGTGCCAGTAGTACTGGGGGGGGCAGGGGACATTTT	CASSTGGGRGHF
TRBV4-1	TRBD1	TRBJ1-2	.	TGCGCCAGCAGCCACAGGTCCGGGACAGGGGGCGGCTACACCTTC	CASSHRSGTGGGYTF
TRBV25-1	.	TRBJ1-6	.	TGTGCCAGCAGTGAATCCCGACTCAGGGGTAATTCACCCCTCCACTTT	CASSESRLRGNSPLHF
TRBV5-1	.	TRBJ1-2	.	TGCGCCAGCAGCTTGGATTGGACAGCCAGTTATGGCTACACCTTC	CASSLDWTASYGYTF
TRBV18	.	TRBJ2-5	.	TGTGCCAGCTCACCAGGTCTCGAGGTGACCCAGTACTTC	CASSPGLEVTQYF
TRBV19	.	TRBJ1-6	.	TGTGCCAGTAGTACCGGGACAAGTAATTCACCCCTCCACTTT	CASSTGTSNSPLHF
TRBV12-3/TRBV12-4	TRBD1	TRBJ2-5	.	TGTGCCAGCAGTCACAGGGGAGAGACCCAGTACTTC	CASSHRGETQYF